This TCR beta chain was found in a study of T cells in Graves' hyperthyroidism and ophthalmopathy. Germline CDR1 MDHEN, CDR2 SYDVKM. Trimming pared 5 bases from V and 5 bases from J, leaving 24 bases between. The length of the CDR3 is 17 residues. Regions amplified from RNA transcripts were the TCR beta CDR3 regions. The HTBI primer set served for first-round RT-PCR of the TCR CDR3. TCRdb processed the multiplex PCR reads anew with MiXCR; each CDR3 protein has one entry. The table has about 130,000 distinct CDR3 sequences, around 20% seen once; the top ten hold roughly 71%. Overall study results and limits: Ophthalmopathy was model-predicted a median around 6.1 months pre-onset.

For the diagnoses, clinical symptoms, serum thyroxine and TRAb, thyroid ultrasound and orbital computed tomography were used. Concerning this clonotype itself: Its antigen is unidentified. Being one base from a much bigger clone, this may be a read error.

This TCR was sampled from a woman aged 50 to 65 with Graves' hyperthyroidism that later progressed to Graves' ophthalmopathy. Sequences were obtained from blood. V gene TRBV28 combines with J gene TRBJ1-2; D is unresolved. In DNA, the CDR3 is TGTGCCAGCAGTCCTGATTCTGGCCATCTTAGCTTTTATGGCTACACCTTC. Its protein product is CASSPDSGHLSFYGYTF.